The clone carrying this T cell receptor (beta chain) was counted only a few times. These data are taken from a study of radiation and T cells in renal cell carcinoma. Produced via immunoSEQ multiplex PCR; TCRdb's table is partial and in-frame only. Of around 140,000 clones listed, around 78% are singletons. Between the trimmed V and J ends, which lost 9 bases and 6 bases, there was a span of 14 bases. CDR3 length: 13 residues. Germline loops: CDR1 LNHDA, CDR2 SQIVND (reference sequence). The time point was: baseline pretreatment blood. The treatment here: 15 Gy SBRT to primary tumor, nephrectomy 4 weeks later. Clear cell pathology was present in this patient's renal cell carcinoma.

The sample consisted of blood, taken from a patient whose treatment included radiotherapy and nephrectomy. The chain recombines TRBV19 with TRBJ2-2; D is unresolved. The clonotype originates from a woman in her forties or fifties with renal cell carcinoma. CDR3: CASQKLLAGELFF. The CDR3 DNA sequence: TGTGCCAGCCAAAAGTTGTTGGCCGGGGAGCTGTTTTTT.